This T cell receptor (beta chain) originates from a study of blood T cell repertoires in COVID-19 (dated by TCRdb to the early 2020s). Regarding the research as a whole: Samples from collaborators originated in the United States, Italy and Spain and spanned both the acute and convalescent phases of COVID-19. The material from the prospective study consisted of cDNA or gDNA derived from T cells, B-cell-depleted T cells, or PBMCs. Deeply sampled blood TCRbeta repertoires from subjects exposed to, actively infected with, or recovered from COVID-19 were included in the dataset. The repertoires were released in a freely available public database intended as a resource for research on the immune response to SARS-CoV-2. The samples were drawn from the first 160 participants of the ongoing ImmuneRACE study and from 950 to 1,500 subjects provided by 6 global collaborators. Sample metadata almost always included a de-identified subject ID, COVID-19 status, age in years and sex. Where HLA class I and class II types were available, the types were taken from metadata supplied by the sample provider, not from assay-based typing.

Results the study describes overall, beyond this receptor: The amount of clinical and demographic metadata varied by source and participant and was provided uncurated.

From its cysteine to its phenylalanine, the CDR3 spans 17 amino acids. CDR3 DNA only is kept here, 51 bases in frame from base 1. The germline V gene sets CDR1 to SGHVS and CDR2 to FQNEAQ. V was cut back by 0 bases and J by 1 base, leaving a gap of 12 bases between them. TCRbeta CDR3 regions were amplified from genomic DNA using the immunoSEQ Assay, a bias-controlled multiplex PCR. The authors' pipeline ran thus. Within the assay, amplification of reference gene primers was used to estimate how many nucleated cells each sample contained. To quantify the absolute abundance of each unique TCRbeta CDR3 rearrangement, sequence reads were collapsed and filtered. For each sample, productive Simpson clonality was calculated as the square root of Simpson's diversity index across productive rearrangements. Held by TCRdb, this immuneACCESS table contains in-frame sequences only and omits some clones. Under half of the omission traces to an unresolved V gene where checked; the cause of the rest is unknown. V, J and clone size are taken as reported in that table, and D and trimming were inferred from the DNA itself. Across this sample there are under 350,000 clones, with around 86% seen only once. Of the sample, 2% to 2.5% is held by the ten largest clones.

A note on this clone: It has no known antigen specificity. One base away there is no much larger clone; base qualities are not given.

The collaborating institutions used their own protocols to collect whole blood in K2EDTA tubes. For TCRbeta analysis, collaborators shipped samples as frozen whole blood, isolated PBMCs, or DNA extracted from either of those sample types. The TCR comes from a man aged 45 to 65 with acute or convalescent COVID-19. Recombination linked TRBV7-8 to TRBJ2-2; a tentative D match to TRBD1 spans 6 bases. Sequenced: peripheral blood. The nucleotide sequence is given as TGTGCCAGCAGCTTAGCCCCCCCGGACAGGAACACCGGGGAGCTGTTTTTT. Translated, it gives CASSLAPPDRNTGELFF.